One and the same sample provided the 5 T cell receptor beta chains below, sequenced in a study of T cell changes during pregnancy in multiple sclerosis. Using immunoSEQ multiplex PCR, the repertoire was profiled, and TCRdb retains in-frame clones only, with some absent. The sample comprises approximately 40,000 clones, approximately 90% of which are singletons, and roughly 1.2% rests with the top ten. The starting material was CD4+ T cells from peripheral blood mononuclear cells, obtained in the second trimester of pregnancy. These receptors were taken from a female donor with multiple sclerosis, enrolled in a pregnancy study.

The chain recombines TRBV28 with TRBJ1-2, with TRBD1 matching over 7 bases. Germline CDR1 and CDR2: MDHEN and SYDVKM. The J segment lost 5 bases and the V segment lost 9 bases, leaving 9 bases of the junction unmatched. The CDR3 loop spans 13 amino acids. CDR3 protein: CASHPGQIYGYTF. In DNA, the CDR3 is TGTGCCAGTCATCCGGGACAGATATATGGCTACACCTTC.

V usage is TRBV7-2 and J usage is TRBJ1-2; D is unresolved. The V end lost 9 bases, the J end lost 0 bases, and 14 bases lay between the germline ends. Looked up from germline, CDR1 is SGHTA and CDR2 is FQGNSA. The CDR3 runs to 14 residues. CDR3 in DNA: TGTGCCAGTAGTGGAGGCCCAGCTAACTATGGCTACACCTTC. Protein: CASSGGPANYGYTF.

This chain's CDR3 is CASSLNRRRSNEKLFF. The CDR3 DNA is TGTGCCAGCAGCTTAAACAGACGTAGGTCTAATGAAAAACTGTTTTTT. The chain carries TRBV7-2 and TRBJ1-4; D not certain. CDR3 size: 16 residues. Germline values: CDR1 SGHTA, CDR2 FQGNSA. Trimming took 2 bases from V and 3 from J, leaving 13 bases between them.

The V call is TRBV29-1, the J call TRBJ2-7; a possible D gene is TRBD1 (6 bases). The germline CDR1 and CDR2 sequences are SQVTM and ANQGSEA. The CDR3 is 13 amino acids. The ends were cut back, 6 bases at V and 1 base at J, with 13 bases in the middle. The CDR3 is CSVTDRTSYEQYF. CDR3 bases: TGCAGCGTGACGGACAGAACTTCCTACGAGCAGTACTTC.

This clone was recorded once. This sequence joins TRBV5-4 and TRBJ2-1, with D uncertain. Trimming took off 1 base at V and 9 bases at J, with 11 bases between the two ends. The V gene's germline CDR1 is SGHNT and CDR2 YYREEE (reference sequence). The CDR3 contains 13 residues. This chain's CDR3 is CASSLLGYGEQFF. The CDR3 region has the DNA TGTGCCAGCAGCTTGTTGGGCTACGGTGAGCAGTTCTTC.